These 8 T cell receptor beta chains were sequenced from one sample in a study of blood T cell repertoires in COVID-19. Profiled with immunoSEQ multiplex PCR; TCRdb holds only in-frame clones, not every one. Of around 370,000 clones listed, almost 90% are singletons. Sample: peripheral blood. These receptors all come from a woman between 65 and 79 years old with COVID-19, enrolled during active disease.

This clone appeared once. The rearrangement uses TRBV24-1 and TRBJ1-5, with 7 bases lining up with TRBD1. V dropped 4 bases and J dropped 5; count of bases not matched to a gene: 7. Germline values: CDR1 KGHDR, CDR2 SFDVKD. The CDR3 is 15 amino acids. In nucleotides, the CDR3 is TGTGCCACCAGTGACCCCGAAGGGGGCGATCAGCCCCAGCATTTT. This codes for CATSDPEGGDQPQHF.

Turning to this clone: Other DNA sequences from this sample encode an identical CDR3 as well. The V and J genes are TRBV11-2 and TRBJ2-7; D perhaps matches TRBD1 (6 bases). Trimming took off 0 bases at V and 2 bases at J, with 8 bases between the two ends. The CDR3 consists of 14 residues. Germline CDR1 and CDR2: SGHAT and FQNNGV. CDR3 amino acids: CASSLDRGTYEQYF. CDR3 bases: TGTGCCAGCAGCTTAGACAGGGGTACCTACGAGCAGTACTTC.

V gene TRBV4-1 combines with J gene TRBJ2-1; 11 bases match TRBD2. Germline V gene lookup returns CDR1 MGHRA and CDR2 YSYEKL. V trimming: 0 bases; J trimming: 4 bases; junction bases outside the gene matches: 14. This CDR3 spans 20 amino acids. The CDR3 DNA reads TGCGCCAGCAGCCAAGATTTTCGACTAGCGGGGAGACATGCTTACAATGAGCAGTTCTTC. This sequence encodes CASSQDFRLAGRHAYNEQFF.

This chain connects TRBV4-1 to TRBJ1-1; no firm D call. V lost 1 base and J lost 0, with 6 bases in between. The CDR3 has 14 amino acids. Germline V gene lookup returns CDR1 MGHRA and CDR2 YSYEKL. The CDR3 sequence: CASSQGVMNTEAFF. As DNA, the CDR3 is TGCGCCAGCAGCCAAGGAGTAATGAACACTGAAGCTTTCTTT.

The chain is built from TRBV5-1 and TRBJ1-2; D remains unclear. V lost 4 bases and J 5 bases, leaving 12 bases between the germline ends. The CDR3 totals 13 residues. In germline, CDR1 is SGHRS, CDR2 YFSETQ. The CDR3 is CASSNGSGYGYTF. The CDR3 DNA sequence: TGCGCCAGCAGCAACGGGAGCGGGTATGGCTACACCTTC.

The CDR3 sequence is CASTLDSTSYEQYF. Written as DNA, the CDR3 is TGCGCCAGCACACTTGACAGCACCTCCTACGAGCAGTACTTC. V is TRBV5-1 and J is TRBJ2-7; tentatively, D is TRBD1 (5 bases). This CDR3 is 14 amino acids long. V was trimmed by 6 bases and J by 0 bases, leaving 13 bases between them. CDR1 is SGHRS, CDR2 YFSETQ, per germline.

The chain recombines TRBV21-1 with TRBJ1-1; the listed D gene, TRBD1, was not tested against the DNA. TRBV21-1 is designated a pseudogene. The CDR3 sequence is 16 residues long. The CDR3 spells CASSKGGQGGSTEAFF. As DNA, the CDR3 is TGTGCCAGCAGCAAAGGGGGACAGGGGGGAAGCACTGAAGCTTTCTTT.

The rearrangement uses TRBV4-1 and TRBJ2-7; possibly TRBD1 for D (6 bases). CDR1 is MGHRA, CDR2 YSYEKL, per germline. CDR3 size: 15 residues. The V gene lost 2 bases and the J gene lost 2 bases, with 13 bases spanning the gap. The CDR3 loop reads CASSQYSTGPYEQYF. Written as DNA, the CDR3 is TGCGCCAGCAGCCAATATTCGACAGGCCCCTACGAGCAGTACTTC.